These 4 T cell receptor beta chains share one sample of origin, sequenced in a study of control samples from healthy donors and cancer patients. Clones were read by immunoSEQ multiplex PCR, and TCRdb kept only the in-frame ones, dropping some. The table lists fewer than 200,000 clones, over 85% of them singletons. Sample: blood. The receptor source for this set is a woman aged 55-75 years in good health.

V usage is TRBV7-2 and J usage is TRBJ1-2; no clear D gene. Germline values: CDR1 SGHTA, CDR2 FQGNSA. V was shortened by 2 bases and J by 5 bases, with 3 bases between the two germline ends. CDR3 length equals 11 residues. The DNA of the CDR3 is TGTGCCAGCAGCTTAACATATGGCTACACCTTC. It is translated as CASSLTYGYTF.

The chain has TRBV27 and TRBJ1-2; TRBD1 is a possible D gene (6 bases). Per germline, CDR1 MNHEY and CDR2 SMNVEV (reference sequence). Trimming left V 2 bases short and J 8 bases short, with 15 bases between. CDR3 size: 14 residues. The CDR3 nucleotides are TGTGCCAGCAGTTTAGACAGGCTGGGGGGGGGCTACACCTTC. As protein: CASSLDRLGGGYTF.

The chain is built from TRBV7-9 and TRBJ1-6; TRBD1 might be the D (5 bases). The CDR3 is 16 residues long. Germline V gene sequence: CDR1 SEHNR, CDR2 FQNEAQ (reference sequence). V was pared by 6 bases and J by 5 bases, with 17 bases between. In DNA, the CDR3 is TGTGCCAGCAGGCCGAGCGGGACTCGTAATAATTCACCCCTCCACTTT. It translates to CASRPSGTRNNSPLHF.

The chain is built from TRBV21-1 and TRBJ1-3. TRBV21-1 is shown as a pseudogene. This CDR3 contains 14 residues. The CDR3 DNA reads TGTGCCAGCAGCAAAGGGGATCCTGGAAACACCATATATTTT. Amino acid sequence: CASSKGDPGNTIYF.